A single sample gave rise to the 21 T cell receptor beta chains below, sequenced in a study of CD8 T cells in ankylosing spondylitis. TCRdb itself ran the 5' RACE reads through MiXCR, one entry per CDR3 protein. The profile shows approximately 90,000 distinct CDR3 sequences, about 8.5% of them singletons. The sequenced sample was blood, either unsorted or a sorted T cell fraction (not recorded which). These receptors all come from a male donor with ankylosing spondylitis or in good health (not recorded which).

The table lists this clonotype with many counts. The chain employs TRBV12-3 or TRBV12-4 and TRBJ2-3; TRBD2 matches 9 bases. This CDR3 spans 16 amino acids. After removal of 3 bases from V and 0 bases from J, the junction contained 4 bases not matched to a gene. For the CDR3, the DNA is TGTGCCAGCAGTTTGAGGCGGGGGGGCAGCACAGATACGCAGTATTTT. Translating gives CASSLRRGGSTDTQYF.

This clonotype was counted many times. The CDR3 loop reads CASSVLEAETQYF. For the CDR3, the DNA is TGTGCCAGCAGCGTCTTAGAAGCGGAGACCCAGTACTTC. This chain connects TRBV9 to TRBJ2-5; D gene ambiguous. Germline V gene sequence: CDR1 SGDLS, CDR2 YYNGEE. The V end was cut by 2 bases, the J end by 5 bases, with 10 bases between. The CDR3 is 13 amino acids.

The sample holds many counts of this clonotype. The genes are TRBV12-3 or TRBV12-4 and TRBJ1-6; possibly TRBD1 for D (6 bases). This CDR3 spans 14 amino acids. V gave up 7 bases and J gave up 9 bases, with 16 bases separating them. CDR3: CASTPKQGGSPLHF. CDR3 sequence (DNA): TGTGCCAGCACCCCCAAACAGGGTGGTTCACCCCTCCACTTT.

The chain employs TRBV11-3 and TRBJ2-1; weak D call: TRBD2 (6 bases). The CDR3 loop spans 16 amino acids. Germline CDR1 is SGHNT and CDR2 is YENEEA. V was shortened by 3 bases and J by 1 base, with 13 bases between the two germline ends. The CDR3 DNA reads as TGTGCCAGCAGCTTCTCTTATAGCGGTTCCTACAATGAGCAGTTCTTC. Its protein product is CASSFSYSGSYNEQFF. Combining the CDR3 with reference TRBV11-3 and TRBJ2-1 gives the whole variable domain EAGVVQSPRYKIIEKKQPVAFWCNPISGHNTLYWYLQNLGQGPELLIRYENEEAVDDSQLPKDRFSAERLKGVDSTLKIQPAELGDSAVYLCASSFSYSGSYNEQFFGPGTRLTVL.

This clonotype came up many times. The chain has TRBV12-3 or TRBV12-4 and TRBJ2-4; TRBD2 is a possible D gene (6 bases). The germline V and J ends were trimmed by 6 bases and 0 bases, with 24 bases remaining between them. The CDR3 runs to 19 residues. The CDR3: CASSQRDGGPHTAKNIQYF. For the CDR3, the DNA is TGTGCCAGCAGCCAAAGGGACGGAGGGCCCCATACAGCCAAAAACATTCAGTACTTC.

This clonotype came up many times. CDR3 residues: CASSWEGTQYF. CDR3 bases: TGTGCCAGCAGCTGGGAAGGGACCCAGTACTTC. V and J are TRBV5-6 and TRBJ2-5; no firm D call. V lost 3 bases to trimming and J lost 7 bases, with 7 bases between them. Germline assignment: CDR1 SGHDT and CDR2 YYEEEE. This CDR3 contains 11 residues.

In its sample, this clonotype was seen many times. The CDR3 loop is CASSVDQGQGSDGYTF. As DNA, the CDR3 is TGTGCCAGCAGCGTAGATCAGGGACAGGGAAGCGATGGCTACACCTTC. The genes are TRBV9 and TRBJ1-2; 9 bases line up with TRBD1. CDR3 length: 16 residues. Trimming removed 0 bases from V and 6 bases from J; junction bases left unmatched: 9. Per the germline V gene, CDR1 is SGDLS and CDR2 is YYNGEE.

The sample holds many counts of this clonotype. V gene TRBV21-1 combines with J gene TRBJ2-7; the D call in the table, TRBD1, was not verified against the DNA. TRBV21-1 constitutes a pseudogene. There are 13 residues in the CDR3. The CDR3 DNA reads TGTGCCAGCAGCAAAGTACGACCCCTAAAGCAGTACTTC. Amino acids: CASSKVRPLKQYF.

This chain uses TRBV7-9 with TRBJ2-2; unclear D gene. With 8 bases removed from V and 7 bases from J, the gap between germline ends came to 14 bases. Germline loops: CDR1 SEHNR, CDR2 FQNEAQ (reference sequence). The CDR3 covers 13 residues. DNA of the CDR3: TGTGCCAGCGATACCTGGGCGAGCGGGGAGCTGTTTTTT. This translates into CASDTWASGELFF.

This clonotype was found many times. The chain recombines TRBV27 with TRBJ2-7, with a tentative D call TRBD2 (6 bases). From germline, CDR1 is MNHEY and CDR2 SMNVEV (reference sequence). CDR3 length equals 11 residues. Between the trimmed V and J ends, which lost 6 bases and 4 bases, there was a span of 7 bases. In DNA, the CDR3 is TGTGCCAGCAGGGAGGGTTACGAGCAGTACTTC. Its translation is CASREGYEQYF.

This clonotype has at least ten counts. The chain couples TRBV7-2 to TRBJ1-2; the D is unclear. V lost 3 bases, J lost 0 bases, and 11 bases lay in between. CDR1 and CDR2 from the germline V gene are SGHTA and FQGNSA. This CDR3 is 15 amino acids long. Here the CDR3 reads CASSLGAATNYGYTF. The CDR3 nucleotides are TGTGCCAGCAGCTTGGGAGCAGCAACTAACTATGGCTACACCTTC.

This clonotype has a count of ten or more. The DNA for the CDR3 is TGTGCCAGCAGCCAAGATTTGGCGGGGGTTGAAGCTTTCTTT. It codes for CASSQDLAGVEAFF. The chain employs TRBV4-2 and TRBJ1-1; possibly TRBD1 for D (5 bases). Trimming removed 0 bases at V and 7 bases at J, with 12 bases between. Germline-derived CDR1 and CDR2 are LGHNA and YNFKEQ. The length of the CDR3 is 14 residues.

This clonotype was seen ten or more times. The chain joins TRBV29-1 to TRBJ2-2, with D possibly matching TRBD1 (6 bases). V was shortened by 0 bases and J by 4 bases, with 12 bases between the two germline ends. Germline assignment: CDR1 SQVTM and CDR2 ANQGSEA. This CDR3 has 15 amino acids. The CDR3 DNA is TGCAGCGTTGAAGATAAACAGGGAATCACCGGGGAGCTGTTTTTT. This sequence encodes CSVEDKQGITGELFF.

At least ten counts were recorded for this clonotype. The J gene is TRBJ2-5, the V gene TRBV6-1, with D hard to call. This CDR3 comprises 12 residues. Trimming removed 0 bases at V and 4 bases at J, with 3 bases between. Germline V gene sequence: CDR1 MNHNS, CDR2 SASEGT. The CDR3, as DNA: TGTGCCAGCAGTGAAGCAGGAGAGACCCAGTACTTC. Its translation is CASSEAGETQYF.

This clonotype was seen repeatedly, ten times or more. V gene TRBV7-2 combines with J gene TRBJ2-7; D remains unclear. The CDR3 length is 12 residues. CDR1 SGHTA and CDR2 FQGNSA come from the germline V gene. V was trimmed by 4 bases and J by 3 bases, leaving 7 bases between them. The CDR3 is CASSSTGYEQYF. Written as DNA, the CDR3 is TGTGCCAGCAGCTCCACCGGCTACGAGCAGTACTTC.

This clonotype appeared many times. The chain links TRBV27 to TRBJ2-7; TRBD2 matches at 10 bases. With V trimmed by 4 bases and J by 12 bases, 15 bases remained unmatched. This CDR3 contains 15 residues. The germline V gene has CDR1 MNHEY and CDR2 SMNVEV (reference sequence). This CDR3 is CASSSPTSGRLFPYF. Written as DNA, the CDR3 is TGTGCCAGCAGTTCTCCGACTAGCGGGCGCCTCTTTCCGTACTTC.

This clonotype was picked up many times. The gene calls are TRBV10-3 and TRBJ1-1, with 7 bases aligning to TRBD1. The CDR3 loop spans 13 amino acids. Germline trimming cut 4 bases from V and 3 bases from J; bases unmatched to any gene: 2. CDR1 is ENHRY and CDR2 is SYGVKD in the germline V gene. CDR3 amino acids: CAISGQGDTEAFF. CDR3 bases: TGTGCCATCAGTGGACAGGGTGACACTGAAGCTTTCTTT.

This clonotype was detected many times. One end of the junction varies from germline; a read error may be responsible. The chain is built from TRBV7-7 and TRBJ2-5; TRBD2 is a possible D gene (6 bases). The length of the CDR3 is 13 residues. The germline V gene has CDR1 SSHAT and CDR2 FNYEAQ (reference sequence). DNA of the CDR3: TGTGCTAGCAGCTGGGACTCCGAACAGACCCAGTACTTC. Translated, it gives CASSWDSEQTQYF.

This clonotype came up many times. The CDR3 region has the DNA TGCAGTGTCCCGGGCCGCGGGGGTATCATAGGAAAAGAGACCCAGTACTTC. Its protein is CSVPGRGGIIGKETQYF. This sequence joins TRBV20-1 and TRBJ2-5, with TRBD2 matching 7 bases. Per the germline V gene, CDR1 is DFQATT and CDR2 is SNEGSKA (reference sequence). The CDR3 consists of 17 residues. V shed 7 bases, J shed 3 bases, and the junction held 20 bases outside the gene matches.

This clonotype was seen repeatedly, ten times or more. V usage is TRBV5-6 and J usage is TRBJ1-6; 7 nucleotides agree with TRBD1. Germline V CDR1 and CDR2: SGHDT, YYEEEE. The CDR3 consists of 14 residues. J gave up 10 bases and V 6 bases, and 10 bases lay outside the gene matches. CDR3 sequence (DNA): TGTGCCAGCACCGAGACAGGGTTGGAGTCACCCCTCCACTTT. Encoded protein: CASTETGLESPLHF.

This clonotype was seen only a few times. V gene TRBV7-2 combines with J gene TRBJ2-2, with TRBD2 matching over 12 bases. Trimming took 7 bases from V and 5 from J; bases not matched to a gene: 5. Germline V gives CDR1 SGHTA, CDR2 FQGNSA. The CDR3 sequence is 15 residues long. The chain's CDR3 is CASTMGLAGTGELFF. Written as DNA, the CDR3 is TGTGCCAGCACCATGGGACTAGCGGGTACCGGGGAGCTGTTTTTT. Full variable domain (remainder filled in from reference TRBV7-2 and TRBJ2-2): GAGVSQSPSNKVTEKGKDVELRCDPISGHTALYWYRQSLGQGLEFLIYFQGNSAPDKSGLPSDRFSAERTGGSVSTLTIQRTQQEDSAVYLCASTMGLAGTGELFFGEGSRLTVL.